Sequencing of this T cell receptor (beta chain) was carried out in a study of T cell responses to AZD1222 COVID-19 vaccine. The CDR3 is 14 residues long. V was pared by 1 base and J by 4 bases, with 10 bases between. CDR1 LGHDT and CDR2 YNNKEL come from the germline V gene (reference sequence). A note on this clone: Its antigen is currently unknown.

Broader study findings: Baseline seropositives among AZD1222 recipients totaled only six or seven. At 160-218 and 743-854, vaccine-associated CD4 TCRs were dominant, and they spanned spike.

Generated by immunoSEQ multiplex PCR, the TCRdb table keeps only in-frame clones and is missing some. The sample has about 130,000 clones, about 88% seen once. The starting material was peripheral blood, obtained 28 days after the second AZD1222 dose. V usage is TRBV3-1 (or the pseudogene TRBV3-2) and J usage is TRBJ1-2; D not certain. This clonotype was sampled from an adult who received the AZD1222 COVID-19 vaccine. The CDR3 DNA is TGTGCCAGCAGCCAAGGGCTCAGCTTCTATGGCTACACCTTC. It is translated as CASSQGLSFYGYTF.